The 4 T cell receptor beta chains reported below all come from one sample, sequenced in a study of blood T cell repertoires in COVID-19. Data came from immunoSEQ multiplex PCR; TCRdb stores just in-frame clones and leaves some out. The data contain approximately 300,000 clones, about 87% of them singletons. The material sequenced was peripheral blood. The receptor source for this set is a woman aged 45-59 years with COVID-19, enrolled during active disease.

The rearrangement links TRBV10-2 to TRBJ1-5; TRBD1 matches 8 bases. CDR3 length: 15 residues. Germline loops: CDR1 WSHSY, CDR2 SAAADI. Trimming removed 10 bases from V and 2 bases from J; junction bases left unmatched: 10. The CDR3, as DNA: TGCGCCACCGCCAGGGGGCGAGTGGGCAATCAGCCCCAGCATTTT. Translated: CATARGRVGNQPQHF.

The rearrangement joins TRBV11-3 to TRBJ2-1; 8 bases match TRBD2. The CDR3 length is 15 residues. Germline V CDR1 and CDR2: SGHNT, YENEEA. Trimming at V came to 3 bases and at J to 2 bases, leaving 3 bases not matched to a gene. The CDR3 region is CASSLSGSPYNEQFF. CDR3 bases: TGTGCCAGCAGCTTGAGCGGGAGCCCCTACAATGAGCAGTTCTTC.

The V gene is TRBV7-2, the J gene TRBJ1-5; 10 nucleotides agree with TRBD1. The CDR3 loop spans 15 amino acids. J was trimmed by 6 bases and V by 1 base; bases with no gene match: 3. Looked up from germline, CDR1 is SGHTA and CDR2 is FQGNSA. The CDR3 sequence is CASSLEGQGVQPQHF. The CDR3 bases are TGTGCCAGCAGCTTAGAAGGACAGGGGGTTCAGCCCCAGCATTTT.

V usage is TRBV10-3 and J usage is TRBJ2-1, with 8 bases lining up with TRBD1. Germline V gene data show CDR1 as ENHRY and CDR2 as SYGVKD. Unmatched junction bases numbered 5, after V lost 2 bases and J lost 11 bases. The CDR3 runs to 13 residues. CDR3 sequence: CAISEPRTGKQFF. In DNA, the CDR3 is TGTGCCATCAGTGAGCCGAGGACAGGGAAGCAGTTCTTC.